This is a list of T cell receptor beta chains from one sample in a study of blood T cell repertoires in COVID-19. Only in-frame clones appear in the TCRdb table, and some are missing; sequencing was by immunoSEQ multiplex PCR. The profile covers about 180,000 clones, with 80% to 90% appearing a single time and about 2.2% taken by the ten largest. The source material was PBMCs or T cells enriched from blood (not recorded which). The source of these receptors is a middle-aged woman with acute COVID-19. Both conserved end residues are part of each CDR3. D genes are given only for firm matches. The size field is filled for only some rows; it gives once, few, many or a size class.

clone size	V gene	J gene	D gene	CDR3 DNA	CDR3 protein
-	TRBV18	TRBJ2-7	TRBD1	TGTGCCAGCTCACAACTACGATTTGCCGGGACAGGGGACTACGAGCAGTACTTC	CASSQLRFAGTGDYEQYF
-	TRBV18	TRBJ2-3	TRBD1	TGTGCCAGCTCACCTCGGGCCAGGACAGGGGACACAGATACGCAGTATTTT	CASSPRARTGDTDTQYF
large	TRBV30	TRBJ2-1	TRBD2	TGTGCCTGGACAGAAGGGACTAGCGGGACCCCGTACAATGAGCAGTTCTTC	CAWTEGTSGTPYNEQFF
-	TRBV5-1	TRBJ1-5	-	TGCGCCAGCAGCTTGCGAGGGGAGGACAATCAGCCCCAGCATTTT	CASSLRGEDNQPQHF
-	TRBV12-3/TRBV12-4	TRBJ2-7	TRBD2	TGTGCCAGCAGACCAGGGAGGGGCTACGAGCAGTACTTC	CASRPGRGYEQYF
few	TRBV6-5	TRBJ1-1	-	TGTGCCAGCAGCCCCGGTTTTGTAAACACTGAAGCTTTCTTT	CASSPGFVNTEAFF
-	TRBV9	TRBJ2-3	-	TGTGCCAGCAGTTTAGGGGCTACAGATACGCAGTATTTT	CASSLGATDTQYF
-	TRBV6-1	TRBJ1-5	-	TGTGCCAGCAGTGAAAATAGGGAGGGCAATCAGCCCCAGCATTTT	CASSENREGNQPQHF
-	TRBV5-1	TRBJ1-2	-	TGCGCCAGCAGCTTGGGGGCGGGAACTAATGGCTACACCTTC	CASSLGAGTNGYTF
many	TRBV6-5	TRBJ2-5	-	TGTGCCAGCACTAAGGGACTTCTGCAAGAGACCCAGTACTTC	CASTKGLLQETQYF
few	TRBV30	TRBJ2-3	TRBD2	TGTGCCTGCGACCTAGCGGGGGGGCGGAATACGCAGTATTTT	CACDLAGGRNTQYF
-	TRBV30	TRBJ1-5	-	TGTGCCTGGAGTGTACTCAATCAGCCCCAGCATTTT	CAWSVLNQPQHF
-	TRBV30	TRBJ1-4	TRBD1	TGTGCCTGGAGCAAACAGGGGTATGGTGAAAAACTGTTTTTT	CAWSKQGYGEKLFF
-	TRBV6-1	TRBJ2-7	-	TGTGCCAGCAGTGAAGGGCAGTGGGAGCAGTACTTC	CASSEGQWEQYF
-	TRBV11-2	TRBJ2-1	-	TGTGCCAGCAGTCCCGAGCGAACATACAATGAGCAGTTCTTC	CASSPERTYNEQFF
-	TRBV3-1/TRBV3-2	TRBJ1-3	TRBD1	TGTGCCAGCAGCCAACAGGGGGTGCCCGGAAACACCATATATTTT	CASSQQGVPGNTIYF
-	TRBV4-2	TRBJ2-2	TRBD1	TGTGCCAGCAGCCCCCGACAGGGGTTATCCGGGGAGCTGTTTTTT	CASSPRQGLSGELFF
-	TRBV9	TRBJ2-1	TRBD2	TGTGCCAGCACTTCTAGCGGGGGGGCCTACAATGAGCAGTTCTTC	CASTSSGGAYNEQFF
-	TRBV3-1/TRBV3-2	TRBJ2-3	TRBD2	TGTGCCAGCAGCCAAGAAACGGGGGGGCCTCTGGACGGGAATACGCAGTATTTT	CASSQETGGPLDGNTQYF
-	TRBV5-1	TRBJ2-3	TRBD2	TGCGCCAGCAGCGCGCCTAGCGGGGGGGCGAAAGATACGCAGTATTTT	CASSAPSGGAKDTQYF
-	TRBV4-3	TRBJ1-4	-	TGCGCCAGCAGCCAAGCAGGACACCTCAGAGGTGCTGAAAAACTGTTTTTT	CASSQAGHLRGAEKLFF
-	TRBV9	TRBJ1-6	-	TGTGCCAGCAGCGTGAGGGAGAATTCACCCCTCCACTTT	CASSVRENSPLHF